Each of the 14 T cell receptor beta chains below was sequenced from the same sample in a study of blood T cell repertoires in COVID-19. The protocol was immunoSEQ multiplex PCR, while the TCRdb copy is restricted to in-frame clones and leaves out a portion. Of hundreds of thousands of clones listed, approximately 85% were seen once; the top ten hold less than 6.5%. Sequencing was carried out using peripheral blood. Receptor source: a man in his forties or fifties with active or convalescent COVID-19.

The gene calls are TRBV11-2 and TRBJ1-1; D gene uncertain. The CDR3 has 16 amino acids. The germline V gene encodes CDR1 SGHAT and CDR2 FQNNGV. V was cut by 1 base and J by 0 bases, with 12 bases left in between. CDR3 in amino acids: CASSLAPGRVNTEAFF. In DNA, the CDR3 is TGTGCCAGCAGCTTAGCCCCCGGGAGGGTGAACACTGAAGCTTTCTTT. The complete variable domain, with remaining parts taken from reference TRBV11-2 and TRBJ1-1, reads EAGVAQSPRYKIIEKRQSVAFWCNPISGHATLYWYQQILGQGPKLLIQFQNNGVVDDSQLPKDRFSAERLKGVDSTLKIQPAKLEDSAVYLCASSLAPGRVNTEAFFGQGTRLTVV.

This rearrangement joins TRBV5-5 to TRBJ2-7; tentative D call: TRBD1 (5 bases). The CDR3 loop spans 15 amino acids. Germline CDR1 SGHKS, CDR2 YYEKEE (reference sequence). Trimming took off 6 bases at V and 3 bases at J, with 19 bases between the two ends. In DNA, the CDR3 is TGTGCCAGCACTCTATCAGTCGACAGCCGCTACGAGCAGTACTTC. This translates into CASTLSVDSRYEQYF.

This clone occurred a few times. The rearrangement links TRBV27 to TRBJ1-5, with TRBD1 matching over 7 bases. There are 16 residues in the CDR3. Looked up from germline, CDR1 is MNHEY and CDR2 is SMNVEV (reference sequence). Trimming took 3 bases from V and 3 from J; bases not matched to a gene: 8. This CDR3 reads CASSLFRGNHNQPQHF. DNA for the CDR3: TGTGCCAGCAGTTTGTTCAGGGGGAATCACAATCAGCCCCAGCATTTT.

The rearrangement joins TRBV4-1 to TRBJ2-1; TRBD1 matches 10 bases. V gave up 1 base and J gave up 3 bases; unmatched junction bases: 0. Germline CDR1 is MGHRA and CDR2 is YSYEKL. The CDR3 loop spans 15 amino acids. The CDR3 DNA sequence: TGCGCCAGCAGCCAAGGGGACAGGGGCTACAATGAGCAGTTCTTC. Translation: CASSQGDRGYNEQFF.

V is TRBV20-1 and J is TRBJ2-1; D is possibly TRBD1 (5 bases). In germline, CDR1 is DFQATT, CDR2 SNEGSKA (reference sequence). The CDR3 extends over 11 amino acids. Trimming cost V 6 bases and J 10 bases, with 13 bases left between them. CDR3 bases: TGCAGTGCCCGGGCCGCAGGGGAGCAGTTCTTC. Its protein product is CSARAAGEQFF.

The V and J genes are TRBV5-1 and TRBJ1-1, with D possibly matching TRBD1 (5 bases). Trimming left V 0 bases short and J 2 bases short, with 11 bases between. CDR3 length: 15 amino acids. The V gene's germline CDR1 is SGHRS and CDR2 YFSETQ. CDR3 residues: CASSLGWGINTEAFF. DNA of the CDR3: TGCGCCAGCAGCTTGGGGTGGGGCATAAACACTGAAGCTTTCTTT.

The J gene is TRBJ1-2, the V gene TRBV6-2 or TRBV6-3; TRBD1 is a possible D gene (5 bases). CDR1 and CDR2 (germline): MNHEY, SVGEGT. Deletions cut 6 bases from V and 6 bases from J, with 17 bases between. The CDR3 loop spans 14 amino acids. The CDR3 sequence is CASSGDWGGDGYTF. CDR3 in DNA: TGTGCCAGCAGCGGAGATTGGGGGGGAGATGGCTACACCTTC.

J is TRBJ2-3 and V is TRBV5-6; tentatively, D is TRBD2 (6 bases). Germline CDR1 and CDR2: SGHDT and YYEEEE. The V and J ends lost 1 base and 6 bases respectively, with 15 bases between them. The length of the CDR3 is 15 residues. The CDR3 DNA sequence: TGTGCCAGCAGCTTGATGGGGAGGCGAAGCGATACGCAGTATTTT. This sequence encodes CASSLMGRRSDTQYF.

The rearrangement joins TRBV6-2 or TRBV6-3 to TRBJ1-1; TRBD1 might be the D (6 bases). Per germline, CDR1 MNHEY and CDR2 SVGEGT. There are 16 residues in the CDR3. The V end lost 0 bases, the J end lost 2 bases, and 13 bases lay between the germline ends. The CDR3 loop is CASSYSKGRGNTEAFF. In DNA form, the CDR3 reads TGTGCCAGCAGTTACTCGAAGGGCAGGGGAAACACTGAAGCTTTCTTT.

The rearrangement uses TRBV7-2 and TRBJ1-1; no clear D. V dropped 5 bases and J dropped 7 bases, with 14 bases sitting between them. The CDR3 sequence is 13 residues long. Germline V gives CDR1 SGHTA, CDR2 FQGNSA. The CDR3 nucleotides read TGTGCCAGCAGCCTGCTGCCTCTAGGTGAAGCTTTCTTT. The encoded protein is CASSLLPLGEAFF.

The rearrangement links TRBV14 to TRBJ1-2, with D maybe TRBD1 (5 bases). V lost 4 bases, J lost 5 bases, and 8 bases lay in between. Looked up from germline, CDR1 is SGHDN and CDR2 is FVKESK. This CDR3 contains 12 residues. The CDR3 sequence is CASSLGGYGYTF. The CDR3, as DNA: TGTGCCAGCAGCCTCGGGGGGTATGGCTACACCTTC.

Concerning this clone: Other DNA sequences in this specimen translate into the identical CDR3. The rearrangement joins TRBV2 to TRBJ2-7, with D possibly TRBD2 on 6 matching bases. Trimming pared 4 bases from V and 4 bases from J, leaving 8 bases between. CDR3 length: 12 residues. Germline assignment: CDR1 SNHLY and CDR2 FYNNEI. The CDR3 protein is CASSGTTYEQYF. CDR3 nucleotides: TGTGCCAGCAGTGGGACTACTTACGAGCAGTACTTC.

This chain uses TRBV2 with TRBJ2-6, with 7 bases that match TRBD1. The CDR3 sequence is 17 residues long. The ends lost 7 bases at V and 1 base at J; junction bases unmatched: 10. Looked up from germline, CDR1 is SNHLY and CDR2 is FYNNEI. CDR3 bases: TGTGCCAGCATTCCCCTCACAGGGGTTTCTGGGGCCAACGTCCTGACTTTC. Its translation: CASIPLTGVSGANVLTF.

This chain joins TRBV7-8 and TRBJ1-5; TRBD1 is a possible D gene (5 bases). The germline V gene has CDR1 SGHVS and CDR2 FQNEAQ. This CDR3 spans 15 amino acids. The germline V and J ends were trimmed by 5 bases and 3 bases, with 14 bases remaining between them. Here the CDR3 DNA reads TGTGCCAGCAGCCGAGACCGACAGAACAATCAGCCCCAGCATTTT. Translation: CASSRDRQNNQPQHF.